Listed below are T cell receptor beta chains from one sample, sequenced in a study of CD8 T cells in Susac syndrome. MiXCR was run by TCRdb on the immunoSEQ multiplex PCR reads, yielding one entry per CDR3 protein. This table has roughly 200,000 distinct CDR3 sequences, 85% to 95% appearing once. Source material: CD4+ T cells from PBMCs. The receptors come from a human donor with Susac syndrome. Both conserved end residues are part of each CDR3. Fields, in order: CDR3 length, clone size, V gene, J gene, D gene, CDR3 DNA, CDR3 protein. The D gene is left open where the match is weak. Clone size is given for some rows only: seen once, a few or many times, or a class if the clone is expanded.

>13|once|TRBV7-8|TRBJ2-3|-
TGTGCCAGCAGCTTTGTCCTTTCCGATACGCAGTATTTT
CASSFVLSDTQYF
>13|-|TRBV30|TRBJ2-3|-
TGTGCCTGGAGTGGGGGCCCGTCCGATACGCAGTATTTT
CAWSGGPSDTQYF
>14|-|TRBV20-1|TRBJ2-2|TRBD2
TGCAGTGCCCCCAGCGGGGGGGCGACCGGGGAGCTGTTTTTT
CSAPSGGATGELFF
>13|-|TRBV20-1|TRBJ2-3|-
TGCAGTGCTAACTATGTGGGGACAGATACGCAGTATTTT
CSANYVGTDTQYF
>14|-|TRBV4-1|TRBJ1-5|-
TGCGCCAGCAGCCAACCTTATAGCAATCAGCCCCAGCATTTT
CASSQPYSNQPQHF
>15|once|TRBV7-8|TRBJ2-1|TRBD2
TGTGCCAGCAGCCGACGACTAGCGGGAATCCATGAGCAGTTCTTC
CASSRRLAGIHEQFF
>13|-|TRBV27|TRBJ2-7|-
TGTGCCAGCAGTTTGAGGGAGGGGGGCGAGCAGTACTTC
CASSLREGGEQYF
>13|-|TRBV30|TRBJ1-3|-
TGTGCCTTGGTAGGGGACTCTGGAAACACCATATATTTT
CALVGDSGNTIYF
>15|-|TRBV28|TRBJ1-1|-
TGTGCCAGCAGTTCCAGCAGGAGGAGGAACACTGAAGCTTTCTTT
CASSSSRRRNTEAFF
>19|-|TRBV4-2|TRBJ2-1|TRBD2
TGTGCCAGCAGCCAAGATGAACTAGCGGGAGGGATAACCTACAATGAGCAGTTCTTC
CASSQDELAGGITYNEQFF
>18|-|TRBV4-3|TRBJ1-2|TRBD1
TGCGCCAGCAGCCAAGAGGTACAGGGGCACGGAATAATCTATGGCTACACCTTC
CASSQEVQGHGIIYGYTF
>16|-|TRBV29-1|TRBJ2-1|TRBD2
TGCAGCGTTGAAGATCTTAAGACTAGCAGATACAATGAGCAGTTCTTC
CSVEDLKTSRYNEQFF
>15|-|TRBV28|TRBJ2-7|-
TGTGCCAGCAGTCTCCGGGTCGCAAGCTCCTACGAGCAGTACTTC
CASSLRVASSYEQYF
>14|-|TRBV2|TRBJ2-3|-
TGTGCCAGCAAGGAACACCCGAGCACAGATACGCAGTATTTT
CASKEHPSTDTQYF
>14|-|TRBV7-9|TRBJ2-1|-
TGTGCCAGCAGCCGAAACCAACCCGGCGATGAGCAGTTCTTC
CASSRNQPGDEQFF
>13|-|TRBV20-1|TRBJ2-5|TRBD2
TGCAGTGCTCGACGACTAGCGGAAGAGACCCAGTACTTC
CSARRLAEETQYF
>15|-|TRBV27|TRBJ2-3|-
TGTGCCAGCAGTTTCGGGGCCAGGGCCCCAGATACGCAGTATTTT
CASSFGARAPDTQYF
>12|-|TRBV10-2|TRBJ1-2|TRBD1
TGCGCCAGCAGTATAACAGGGGGCGGCTACACCTTC
CASSITGGGYTF
>16|-|TRBV5-1|TRBJ2-6|-
TGCGCCAGCAGCACTATTACAGGCTCTGGGGCCAACGTCCTGACTTTC
CASSTITGSGANVLTF
>15|-|TRBV6-9|TRBJ2-7|TRBD2
TGTGCCAGCTTTCTCCCCAGGGAGGGGACTGGCGAGCAGTACTTC
CASFLPREGTGEQYF
>14|-|TRBV7-8|TRBJ2-5|-
TGTGCCAGCTACGATTCAGGGTCCCAAGAGACCCAGTACTTC
CASYDSGSQETQYF
>16|-|TRBV13|TRBJ2-5|-
TGTGCCAGCAGCTCGCTAGCACGAGGCTCCGGAGAGACCCAGTACTTC
CASSSLARGSGETQYF
>15|-|TRBV5-4|TRBJ1-2|-
TGTGCCAGCAGCGCGTCCACTACCGATCGTTATGGCTACACCTTC
CASSASTTDRYGYTF
>17|-|TRBV5-1|TRBJ2-6|TRBD1
TGCGCCAGCAGCCTCGACAGGGCGAGCTCTGGGGCCAACGTCCTGACTTTC
CASSLDRASSGANVLTF
>14|once|TRBV6-2/TRBV6-3|TRBJ2-7|-
TGTGCCAGCACCCACGGTGGGGGTTGGGGCGAGCAGTACTTC
CASTHGGGWGEQYF
>15|-|TRBV6-2/TRBV6-3|TRBJ2-1|TRBD2
TGTGCCAGCAGTTATAAAGGACTAGCGGTCAATGAGCAGTTCTTC
CASSYKGLAVNEQFF
>13|-|TRBV30|TRBJ1-2|-
TGTGCCTGGAGTGTTTCCGGGCACTATGGCTACACCTTC
CAWSVSGHYGYTF
>14|once|TRBV7-2|TRBJ2-3|-
TGTGCCAGCAGCTTCCCTTCAGGGGTGGATACGCAGTATTTT
CASSFPSGVDTQYF
>17|-|TRBV3-1|TRBJ2-1|TRBD1
TGTGCCAGCAACAGGGGTAGCGAGAGAGTGGTCTACAATGAGCAGTTCTTC
CASNRGSERVVYNEQFF
>14|-|TRBV5-4|TRBJ2-5|-
TGTGCCAGCGGCCACGAGGGGGGCCAAGAGACCCAGTACTTC
CASGHEGGQETQYF
>15|-|TRBV2|TRBJ2-2|TRBD2
TGTGCCAGCAGTTACGGGACTAGCGGTGCCGGGGAGCTGTTTTTT
CASSYGTSGAGELFF
>14|-|TRBV30|TRBJ2-1|TRBD1
TGTGCCTGGTTTCGGACAGGGAACTACAATGAGCAGTTCTTC
CAWFRTGNYNEQFF
>15|-|TRBV2|TRBJ1-2|TRBD1
TGTGCCAGCAGGGATCCGGGACAGGGATTCAATGGCTACACCTTC
CASRDPGQGFNGYTF
>13|once|TRBV7-9|TRBJ1-2|-
TGTGCCAGCAGCTTAGGACACCGCTATGGCTACACCTTC
CASSLGHRYGYTF
>15|-|TRBV4-2|TRBJ2-1|TRBD2
TGTGCCAGCAGCCAAGTAGCGGGAGGATTGTATGAGCAGTTCTTC
CASSQVAGGLYEQFF
>15|-|TRBV20-1|TRBJ2-1|TRBD2
TGCAGTGCTATTCAAGCGGGAGTAGTGTTCAATGAGCAGTTCTTC
CSAIQAGVVFNEQFF
>17|-|TRBV14|TRBJ2-7|-
TGTGCCAGCAGCCAAGACGGGGGCGAAGGGAGGTCCGGCGAGCAGTACTTC
CASSQDGGEGRSGEQYF